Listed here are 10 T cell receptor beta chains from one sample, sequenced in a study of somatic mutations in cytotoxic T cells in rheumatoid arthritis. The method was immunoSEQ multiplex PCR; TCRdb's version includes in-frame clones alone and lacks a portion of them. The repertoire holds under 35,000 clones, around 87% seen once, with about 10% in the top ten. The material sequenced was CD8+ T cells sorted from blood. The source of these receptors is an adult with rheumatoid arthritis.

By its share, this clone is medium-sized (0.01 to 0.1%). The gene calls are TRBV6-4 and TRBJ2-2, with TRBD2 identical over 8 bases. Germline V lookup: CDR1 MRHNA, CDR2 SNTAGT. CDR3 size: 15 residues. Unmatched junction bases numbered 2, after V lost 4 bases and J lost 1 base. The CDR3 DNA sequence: TGTGCCAGCAGTGGAACTAGCGGGAACACCGGGGAGCTGTTTTTT. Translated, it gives CASSGTSGNTGELFF.

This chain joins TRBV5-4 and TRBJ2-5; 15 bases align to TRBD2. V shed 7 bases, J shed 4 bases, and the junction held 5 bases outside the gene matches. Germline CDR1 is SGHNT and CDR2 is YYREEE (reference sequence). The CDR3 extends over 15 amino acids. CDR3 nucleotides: TGTGCCAGCGGGACTAGCGGGGGGTCAATAGAGACCCAGTACTTC. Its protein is CASGTSGGSIETQYF. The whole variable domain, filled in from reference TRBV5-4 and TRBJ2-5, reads ETGVTQSPTHLIKTRGQQVTLRCSSQSGHNTVSWYQQALGQGPQFIFQYYREEENGRGNFPPRFSGLQFPNYSSELNVNALELDDSALYLCASGTSGGSIETQYFGPGTRLLVL.

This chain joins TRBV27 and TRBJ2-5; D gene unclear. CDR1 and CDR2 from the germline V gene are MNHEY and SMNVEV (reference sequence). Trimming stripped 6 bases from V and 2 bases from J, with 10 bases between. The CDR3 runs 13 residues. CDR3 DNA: TGTGCCAGCAGGGACGGTCTTCAAGAGACCCAGTACTTC. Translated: CASRDGLQETQYF.

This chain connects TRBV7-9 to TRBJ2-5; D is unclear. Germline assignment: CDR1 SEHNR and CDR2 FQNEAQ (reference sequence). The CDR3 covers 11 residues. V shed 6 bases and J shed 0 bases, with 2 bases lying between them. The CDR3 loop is CASRNQETQYF. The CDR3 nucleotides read TGTGCCAGCAGGAACCAAGAGACCCAGTACTTC.

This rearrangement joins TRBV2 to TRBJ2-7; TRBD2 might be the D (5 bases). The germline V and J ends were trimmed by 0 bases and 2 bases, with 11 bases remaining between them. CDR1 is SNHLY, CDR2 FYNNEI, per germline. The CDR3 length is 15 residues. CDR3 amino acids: CASSEARGTAYEQYF. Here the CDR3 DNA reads TGTGCCAGCAGTGAAGCCCGGGGTACAGCCTACGAGCAGTACTTC.

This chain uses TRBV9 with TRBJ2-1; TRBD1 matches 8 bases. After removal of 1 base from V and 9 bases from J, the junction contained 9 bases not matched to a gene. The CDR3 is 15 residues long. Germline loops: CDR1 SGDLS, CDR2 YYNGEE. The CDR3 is CASSVPGQGKSEQFF. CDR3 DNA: TGTGCCAGCAGCGTACCCGGACAGGGTAAGAGTGAGCAGTTCTTC. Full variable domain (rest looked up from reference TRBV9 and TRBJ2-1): DSGVTQTPKHLITATGQRVTLRCSPRSGDLSVYWYQQSLDQGLQFLIQYYNGEERAKGNILERFSAQQFPDLHSELNLSSLELGDSALYFCASSVPGQGKSEQFFGPGTRLTVL.

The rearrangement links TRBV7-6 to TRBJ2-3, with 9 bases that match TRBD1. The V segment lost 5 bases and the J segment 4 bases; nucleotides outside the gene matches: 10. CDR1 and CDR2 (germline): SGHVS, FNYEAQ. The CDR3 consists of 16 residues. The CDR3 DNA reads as TGTGCCAGCAGCGATCCGGGACAGGGCGTGTCAGATACGCAGTATTTT. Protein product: CASSDPGQGVSDTQYF.

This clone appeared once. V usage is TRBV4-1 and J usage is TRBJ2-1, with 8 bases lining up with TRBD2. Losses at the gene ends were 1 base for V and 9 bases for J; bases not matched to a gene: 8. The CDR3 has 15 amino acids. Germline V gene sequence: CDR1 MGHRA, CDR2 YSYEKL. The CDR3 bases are TGCGCCAGCAGCCAAGTGTCGGGAGGGCCTAGTGAGCAGTTCTTC. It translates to CASSQVSGGPSEQFF.

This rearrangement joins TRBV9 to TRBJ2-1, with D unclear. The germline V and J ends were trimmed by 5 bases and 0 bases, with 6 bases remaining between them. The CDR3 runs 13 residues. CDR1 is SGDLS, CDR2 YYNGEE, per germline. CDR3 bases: TGTGCCAGCAGTCAAACCTCCTACAATGAGCAGTTCTTC. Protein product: CASSQTSYNEQFF.

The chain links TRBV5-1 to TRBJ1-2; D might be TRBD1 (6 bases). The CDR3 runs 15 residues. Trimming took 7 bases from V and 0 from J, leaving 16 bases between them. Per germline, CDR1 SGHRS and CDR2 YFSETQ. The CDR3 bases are TGCGCCAGCTCTATACCAGGGGTTCCTAACTATGGCTACACCTTC. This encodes CASSIPGVPNYGYTF. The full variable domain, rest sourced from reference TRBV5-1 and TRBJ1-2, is KAGVTQTPRYLIKTRGQQVTLSCSPISGHRSVSWYQQTPGQGLQFLFEYFSETQRNKGNFPGRFSGRQFSNSRSEMNVSTLELGDSALYLCASSIPGVPNYGYTFGSGTRLTVV.